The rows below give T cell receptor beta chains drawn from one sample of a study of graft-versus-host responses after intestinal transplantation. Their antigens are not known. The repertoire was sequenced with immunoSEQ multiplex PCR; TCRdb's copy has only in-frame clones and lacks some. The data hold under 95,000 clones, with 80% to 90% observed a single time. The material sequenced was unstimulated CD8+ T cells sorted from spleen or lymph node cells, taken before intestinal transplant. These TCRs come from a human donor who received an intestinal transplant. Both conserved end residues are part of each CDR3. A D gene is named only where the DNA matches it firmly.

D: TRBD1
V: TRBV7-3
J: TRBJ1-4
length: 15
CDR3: CASSTHRGINEKLFF
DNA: TGTGCCAGCAGCACCCACAGGGGGATAAATGAAAAACTGTTTTTT

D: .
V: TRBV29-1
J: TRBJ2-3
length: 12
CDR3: CSARYGTDTQYF
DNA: TGCAGCGCTCGTTATGGCACAGATACGCAGTATTTT

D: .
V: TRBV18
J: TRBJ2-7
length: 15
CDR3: CASSPVGGRSYEQYF
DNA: TGTGCCAGCTCACCAGTTGGGGGCAGGTCCTACGAGCAGTACTTC

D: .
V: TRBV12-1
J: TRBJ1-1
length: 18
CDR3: CASSSGDRGLGLNTEAFF
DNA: TGTGCCAGCAGCTCGGGAGACAGGGGTTTGGGGCTGAACACTGAAGCTTTCTTT

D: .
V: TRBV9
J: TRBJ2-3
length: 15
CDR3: CASSVEGGGTDTQYF
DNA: TGTGCCAGCAGCGTAGAGGGCGGGGGCACAGATACGCAGTATTTT

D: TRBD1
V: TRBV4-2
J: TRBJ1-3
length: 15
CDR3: CASSQTYRGENTIYF
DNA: TGTGCCAGCAGCCAAACCTACAGGGGGGAAAACACCATATATTTT

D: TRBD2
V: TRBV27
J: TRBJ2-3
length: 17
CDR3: CASSLWTSGGITDTQYF
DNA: TGTGCCAGCAGTTTATGGACTAGCGGGGGTATCACAGATACGCAGTATTTT

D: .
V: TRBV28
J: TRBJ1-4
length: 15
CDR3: CASRPGGGRGEKLFF
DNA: TGTGCCAGCAGACCCGGGGGGGGCAGGGGAGAAAAACTGTTTTTT

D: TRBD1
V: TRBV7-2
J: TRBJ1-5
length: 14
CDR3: CASSFGTGDQPQHF
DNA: TGTGCCAGCAGCTTCGGGACAGGGGACCAGCCCCAGCATTTT

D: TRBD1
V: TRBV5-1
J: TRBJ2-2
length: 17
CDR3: CASSLVGRQGNSGELFF
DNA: TGCGCCAGCAGCTTGGTAGGGAGACAGGGGAATTCCGGGGAGCTGTTTTTT

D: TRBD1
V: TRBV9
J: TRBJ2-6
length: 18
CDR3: CASSPRTTGRSGANVLTF
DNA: TGTGCCAGCAGCCCCCGGACGACAGGGCGCTCTGGGGCCAACGTCCTGACTTTC

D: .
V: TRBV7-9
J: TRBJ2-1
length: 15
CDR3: CASSPPVLSYNEQFF
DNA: TGTGCCAGCAGCCCACCCGTACTCTCCTACAATGAGCAGTTCTTC

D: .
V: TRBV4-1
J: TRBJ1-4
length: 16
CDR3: CASSQRSGATNEKLFF
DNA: TGCGCCAGCAGCCAGAGGTCAGGGGCAACTAATGAAAAACTGTTTTTT

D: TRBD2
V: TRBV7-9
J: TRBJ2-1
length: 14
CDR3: CASSPTPPSGEQFF
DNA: TGTGCCAGCAGCCCCACCCCCCCTAGCGGCGAGCAGTTCTTC

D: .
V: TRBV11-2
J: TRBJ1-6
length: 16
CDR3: CASSLLESSYNSPLHF
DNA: TGTGCCAGCAGCTTATTAGAGAGCTCCTATAATTCACCCCTCCACTTT

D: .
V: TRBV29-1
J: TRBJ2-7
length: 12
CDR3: CSAGQKTYEQYF
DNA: TGCAGCGCAGGACAGAAAACCTACGAGCAGTACTTC

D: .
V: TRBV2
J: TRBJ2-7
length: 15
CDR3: CASSEKSGGWYEQYF
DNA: TGTGCCAGCAGTGAAAAGTCGGGGGGCTGGTACGAGCAGTACTTC

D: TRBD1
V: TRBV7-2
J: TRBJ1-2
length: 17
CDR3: CASSLGGGQGLGYGYTF
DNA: TGTGCCAGCAGCTTAGGCGGTGGACAGGGCTTGGGGTATGGCTACACCTTC

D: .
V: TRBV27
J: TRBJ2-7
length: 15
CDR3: CASSPSGSGYYEQYF
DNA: TGTGCCAGCAGCCCCTCGGGGAGCGGGTACTACGAGCAGTACTTC

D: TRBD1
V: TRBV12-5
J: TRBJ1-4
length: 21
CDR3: CASGLVTIGTGGFQSNEKLFF
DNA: TGTGCTAGTGGTTTGGTTACCATCGGGACAGGGGGCTTCCAGTCTAATGAAAAACTGTTTTTT

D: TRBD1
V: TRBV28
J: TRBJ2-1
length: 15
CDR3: CASNPDRAGVSEQFF
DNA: TGTGCCAGCAACCCGGACAGGGCTGGGGTTAGTGAGCAGTTCTTC